This TCR beta chain appears in the sequencing data of a study of CD8 T cells in Susac syndrome. The germline V gene encodes CDR1 DFQATT and CDR2 SNEGSKA (reference sequence). This CDR3 has 14 residues. Trimming cost V 5 bases and J 5 bases; bases outside gene matches: 8. After extraction with the RNeasy kit, about 0.45 to 1 ug of the RNA was reverse transcribed using random hexamers. TCRdb reprocessed the immunoSEQ multiplex PCR reads via MiXCR and lists one record per CDR3 protein. The table lists a few hundred thousand distinct CDR3 sequences, 93% of them singletons. This TCR derives from a human donor with multiple sclerosis. Sequenced: CD4+ T cells from PBMCs. The chain combines TRBV20-1 with TRBJ1-5; 8 nucleotides line up with TRBD1. The CDR3 spells CSADVPGGYQPQHF. In DNA form, the CDR3 reads TGCAGTGCTGACGTGCCAGGGGGCTATCAGCCCCAGCATTTT.